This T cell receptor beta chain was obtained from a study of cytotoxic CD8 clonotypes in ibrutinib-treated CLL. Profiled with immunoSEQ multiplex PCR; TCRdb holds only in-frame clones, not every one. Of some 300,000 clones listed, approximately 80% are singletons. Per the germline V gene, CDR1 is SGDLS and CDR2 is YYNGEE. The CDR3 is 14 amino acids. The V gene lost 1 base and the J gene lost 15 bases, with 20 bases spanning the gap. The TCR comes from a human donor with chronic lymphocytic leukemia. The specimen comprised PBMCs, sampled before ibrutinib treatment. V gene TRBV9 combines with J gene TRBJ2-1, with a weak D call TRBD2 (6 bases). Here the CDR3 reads CASSVNLLSGVRFF. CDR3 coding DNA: TGTGCCAGCAGCGTAAACCTACTTTCGGGGGTTCGGTTCTTC.